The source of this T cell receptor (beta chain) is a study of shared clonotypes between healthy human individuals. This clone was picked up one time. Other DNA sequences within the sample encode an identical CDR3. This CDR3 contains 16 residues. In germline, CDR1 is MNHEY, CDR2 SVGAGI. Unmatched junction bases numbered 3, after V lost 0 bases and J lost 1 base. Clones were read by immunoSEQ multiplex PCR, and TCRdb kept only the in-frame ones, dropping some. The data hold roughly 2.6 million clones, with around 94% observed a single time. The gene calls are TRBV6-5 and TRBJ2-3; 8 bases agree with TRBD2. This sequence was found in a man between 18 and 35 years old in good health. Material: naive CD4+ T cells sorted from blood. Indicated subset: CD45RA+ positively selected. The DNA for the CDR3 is TGTGCCAGCAGTTACTCAGCGGGAGTGGGCACAGATACGCAGTATTTT. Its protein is CASSYSAGVGTDTQYF.